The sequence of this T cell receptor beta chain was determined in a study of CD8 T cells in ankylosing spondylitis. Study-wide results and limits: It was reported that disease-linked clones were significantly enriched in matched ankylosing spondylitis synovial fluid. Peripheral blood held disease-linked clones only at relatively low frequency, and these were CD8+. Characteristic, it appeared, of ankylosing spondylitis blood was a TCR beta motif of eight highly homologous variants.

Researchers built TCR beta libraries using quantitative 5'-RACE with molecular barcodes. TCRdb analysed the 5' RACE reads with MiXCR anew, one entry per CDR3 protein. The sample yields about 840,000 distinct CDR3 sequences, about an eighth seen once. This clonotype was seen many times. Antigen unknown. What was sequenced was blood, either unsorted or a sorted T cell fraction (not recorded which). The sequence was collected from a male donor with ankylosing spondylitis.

CDR3: CASSFGPWGGISTEAFF. The CDR3 DNA follows: TGTGCCAGCAGCTTCGGCCCCTGGGGGGGCATTAGCACTGAAGCTTTCTTT. The V and J genes are TRBV7-2 and TRBJ1-1; D possibly corresponds to TRBD1 (6 bases). The CDR3 spans 17 residues. Germline CDR1 and CDR2: SGHTA and FQGNSA. Trimming shortened V by 3 bases and J by 4 bases, and 21 bases separated the two germline ends.